This is a list of T cell receptor beta chains from one sample in a study of cytomegalovirus exposure and HLA in healthy donors. The data were produced by immunoSEQ multiplex PCR, yet TCRdb's version contains in-frame clones alone and is incomplete. The sample lists about 190,000 clones, 82% seen once, with 0.8% in the top ten. The sample comprised PBMCs. The receptors here all came from a woman between 18 and 29 years old in good health and CMV-seronegative. The CDR3 runs from the conserved cysteine through the conserved F or W. Clone size, where shown, is once, few, many, or a class for clones that have expanded.

V gene	J gene	clone size	CDR3 protein
TRBV6-6	TRBJ1-5	.	CASSYGQNNQPQHF
TRBV29-1	.	.	CSVEELRDRGYEQYF
TRBV29-1	TRBJ2-7	few	CSVVRGTYEQYF
TRBV29-1	TRBJ1-5	.	CSAAGTDLNQPQHF
TRBV18	TRBJ1-1	.	CASSAVQGADTEAFF
TRBV19	TRBJ1-4	.	CASSLQGYEKLFF
TRBV2	TRBJ1-1	.	CASTQQGSTEAFF
TRBV9	TRBJ1-4	.	CASSPRRGEGEKLFF
TRBV10-3	TRBJ2-7	.	CAISEDIRLAGGHEQYF
TRBV18	TRBJ2-7	.	CASSLGTGRGEQYF
TRBV4-2	TRBJ2-2	.	CASSQRISGNTGELFF
TRBV11-2	TRBJ2-3	.	CASSSGQGSTDTQYF
TRBV18	TRBJ2-3	.	CASSKRTASTDTQYF
TRBV6-5	TRBJ2-1	.	CASSRLGQENNEQFF
TRBV9	TRBJ2-7	.	CASSVDAGHGDEQYF
TRBV5-6	TRBJ1-1	.	CASSKTGYTEAFF
TRBV7-8	TRBJ1-5	.	CASSLAGILYQPQHF
TRBV18	TRBJ2-1	once	CASSLQASNDPNEQFF
TRBV28	TRBJ2-1	.	CASSLRREGINEQFF
TRBV29-1	TRBJ2-1	.	CSVQEYNEQFF
TRBV5-1	TRBJ2-7	.	CASSWASSGTAAYEQYF
TRBV5-4	TRBJ2-7	few	CASSLDRGEQYF
TRBV6-1	TRBJ2-7	.	CASSERGGGLFYEQYF
TRBV5-6	TRBJ2-3	.	CASSPLAGGTDTQYF
TRBV20-1	TRBJ2-3	.	CSASLTDTQYF
TRBV19	TRBJ2-1	.	CASSPSGAYNEQFF
TRBV5-1	TRBJ1-6	.	CASSLGQQSSYNSPLHF
TRBV9	TRBJ2-1	few	CASSLIATYNEQFF
TRBV27	TRBJ2-3	.	CASSFLRGAGDTQYF
TRBV27	TRBJ2-2	.	CASSLSDYGTGELFF
TRBV4-2	TRBJ2-3	.	CASSQGSGKGTDTQYF
TRBV10-2	TRBJ2-1	.	CASTDYYNEQFF
TRBV29-1	TRBJ1-2	.	CSVERGSGTINYGYTF
TRBV7-9	TRBJ2-1	.	CASSTGGSSYNEQFF
TRBV4-1	TRBJ2-5	.	CASSQEWAGEGETQYF
TRBV14	TRBJ1-2	.	CASSQDRRAGGYTF
TRBV6-1	.	.	CATSWGQGSYEQYF
TRBV28	TRBJ2-7	.	CASSLPGLAGGLEYEQYF
TRBV2	TRBJ2-7	.	CASRDRDESYEQYF
TRBV18	TRBJ1-1	.	CASSSRTENTEAFF
TRBV7-8	TRBJ2-1	few	CASSLVAGGPLNEQFF
TRBV6-5	TRBJ2-2	.	CASSPGTGVTGELFF
TRBV7-6	TRBJ1-2	.	CASSFGTGGYGYTF
TRBV6-5	TRBJ1-4	.	CASSYQTATNEKLFF
TRBV5-1	TRBJ1-4	few	CASSLEGGIEKLFF
TRBV27	TRBJ2-7	.	CASSLSGASKNYEQYF
TRBV6-5	TRBJ2-6	.	CASSLNRVGANVLTF
TRBV2	TRBJ2-7	.	CASTQGTVTYEQYF
TRBV2	TRBJ1-2	.	CASSLWTGGNYGYTF
TRBV10-3	TRBJ2-3	.	CAINQAGVTDTQYF
TRBV13	TRBJ2-2	once	CASSIQGTTGELFF
TRBV6-5	TRBJ2-1	.	CASSYGIAHNEQFF
TRBV6-5	TRBJ1-3	few	CASSYAGYNSGNTIYF
TRBV28	TRBJ2-5	once	CASSYPGAGPGGETQYF
TRBV7-8	TRBJ1-1	.	CASSLYGGANTEAFF
TRBV5-6	TRBJ1-4	few	CASSQLETGDEKLFF
TRBV19	TRBJ2-7	.	CASSPGLLNEQYF
TRBV5-1	TRBJ2-1	once	CASSLGTSEQFF
TRBV6-5	TRBJ2-7	.	CASSARGTAYEQYF